Below are 3 T cell receptor beta chains sequenced from a single sample in a study of cytomegalovirus exposure and HLA in healthy donors (dated by TCRdb to about 2017). The library relied on the immunoSEQ multiplex PCR assay. For the multiplex PCR, a mixture combining 60 forward primers for TCR Vbeta segments and 13 reverse primers for TCR Jbeta segments was used. TCRdb's version of the immuneACCESS table is confined to in-frame rearrangements and falls short of the full clone set. An unresolved V gene accounts for under half of the shortfall where checked; the remainder is of unknown origin. The sample table holds 120,000 or so clones, of which 80% were seen once. 3.3% of the sample is taken by the ten largest. The sample consisted of PBMCs. Source of these receptors: a male donor in good health and CMV-seronegative.

The V and J genes are TRBV6-5 and TRBJ2-1, with D maybe TRBD2 (5 bases). Per the germline V gene, CDR1 is MNHEY and CDR2 is SVGAGI. CDR3 size: 14 residues. Trimming pared 2 bases from V and 4 bases from J, leaving 9 bases between. Here the CDR3 DNA reads TGTGCCAGCAGTTACCCCGGGGAGTACAATGAGCAGTTCTTC. Protein: CASSYPGEYNEQFF.

V usage is TRBV7-9 and J usage is TRBJ1-3; no definite D call. The V gene lost 4 bases and the J gene lost 4 bases, with 8 bases spanning the gap. This CDR3 contains 13 residues. Looked up from germline, CDR1 is SEHNR and CDR2 is FQNEAQ (reference sequence). The chain's CDR3 is CASSWRTGNTIYF. Written as DNA, the CDR3 is TGTGCCAGCAGCTGGAGGACGGGAAACACCATATATTTT. The whole variable domain, remainder taken from reference TRBV7-9 and TRBJ1-3, is DTGVSQNPRHKITKRGQNVTFRCDPISEHNRLYWYRQTLGQGPEFLTYFQNEAQLEKSRLLSDRFSAERPKGSFSTLEIQRTEQGDSAMYLCASSWRTGNTIYFGEGSWLTVV.

J is TRBJ2-7 and V is TRBV30, with 7 bases identical to TRBD2. There are 11 residues in the CDR3. J lost 7 bases, V lost 5 bases, and 5 bases had no gene match. The germline V gene has CDR1 GTSNPN and CDR2 SVGIG (reference sequence). CDR3 nucleotides: TGTGCCTGGGCCGGGGAGGGGGAGCAGTACTTC. This translates into CAWAGEGEQYF.